The entry below gives a single T cell receptor (beta chain) sequence along with its context. Its antigen is unknown. The sample comes from a study of T cells after yellow fever vaccination. At the level of the study: Some fractions had low cell numbers, and these were prepared with SMART-Seq v4 Ultra Low Input.

There are 18 residues in the CDR3. After removal of 1 base from V and 4 bases from J, the junction contained 13 bases not matched to a gene. Germline V gives CDR1 SGHRS, CDR2 YFSETQ. TCR cDNA was made by 5'RACE template switching, adding a universal primer site and UMIs. TCRdb analysed the 5' RACE reads with MiXCR anew, one entry per CDR3 protein. Altogether about 550,000 distinct CDR3 sequences are present, about 19% being singletons, with the ten largest covering 14%. Findings and caveats of the study: FACS-sorted repertoires could harbor abundant contaminating bulk-population clonotypes. Reappearance after the booster was seen for most primary-vaccination clones, at 95% to 97% CD4 and around 88% CD8.

The rearrangement uses TRBV5-1 and TRBJ2-2; 7 bases fit TRBD2. The starting material was PBMCs, obtained 15 days after the yellow fever booster vaccination. This receptor was taken from a man aged 25 to 45 who received the YFV17D yellow fever vaccine. The CDR3: CASSLRVPGRAGTGELFF. The CDR3 nucleotides read TGCGCCAGCAGCTTGCGGGTTCCGGGGAGGGCCGGCACCGGGGAGCTGTTTTTT.